The rows below give T cell receptor beta chains drawn from one sample of a study of blood T cell repertoires in COVID-19. The table came from immunoSEQ multiplex PCR; TCRdb's copy has only in-frame clones and leaves some out. The sample records 300,000 to 350,000 clones, roughly 90% being singletons. Sequencing was performed on PBMCs or T cells enriched from blood (not recorded which). The receptors shown here come from a woman aged 18-30 years with acute COVID-19. CDR3s include the opening cysteine and the closing phenylalanine or tryptophan. D genes are given only for firm matches.

V,J,D,CDR3
TRBV11-1,TRBJ1-2,.,CASQQENYGYTF
TRBV30,TRBJ1-3,.,CAWSVLENTIYF
TRBV6-5,TRBJ1-1,.,CASSLNNEAFF
TRBV6-5,TRBJ2-7,TRBD1,CATTLTGAQGEQYF
TRBV30,TRBJ2-7,.,CAWRGAGSSYEQYF
TRBV27,TRBJ2-1,TRBD2,CASSLTSGKRKYEQFF
TRBV6-5,TRBJ2-7,.,CASGPSTHEQYF
TRBV10-2,TRBJ2-7,TRBD1,CASSHPGQGAYEQYF
TRBV6-1,TRBJ2-7,TRBD2,CASSDRLALSSYEQYF
TRBV11-3,TRBJ2-7,TRBD2,CASSTRREGSRYEQYF